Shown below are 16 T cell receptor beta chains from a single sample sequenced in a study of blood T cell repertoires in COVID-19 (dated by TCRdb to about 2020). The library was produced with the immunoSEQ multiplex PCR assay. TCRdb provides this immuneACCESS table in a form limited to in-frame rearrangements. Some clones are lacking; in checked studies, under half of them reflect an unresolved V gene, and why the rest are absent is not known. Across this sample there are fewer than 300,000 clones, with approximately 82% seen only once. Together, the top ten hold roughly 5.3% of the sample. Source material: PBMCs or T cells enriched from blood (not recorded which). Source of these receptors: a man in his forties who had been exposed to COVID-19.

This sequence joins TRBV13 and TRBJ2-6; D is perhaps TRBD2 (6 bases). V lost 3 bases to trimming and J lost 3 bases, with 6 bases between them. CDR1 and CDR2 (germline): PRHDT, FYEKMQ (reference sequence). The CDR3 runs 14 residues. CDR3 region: CASSFGGGANVLTF. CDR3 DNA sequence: TGTGCCAGCAGCTTCGGGGGTGGGGCCAACGTCCTGACTTTC.

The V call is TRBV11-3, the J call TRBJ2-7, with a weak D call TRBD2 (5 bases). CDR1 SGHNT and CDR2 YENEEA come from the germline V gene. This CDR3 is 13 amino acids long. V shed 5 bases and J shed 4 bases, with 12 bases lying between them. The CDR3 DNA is TGTGCCAGCAGCCCCCCCGCGGGTTACGAGCAGTACTTC. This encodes CASSPPAGYEQYF.

Here the CDR3 DNA reads TGTGCCAGTAGTATCATGTTGGGACAGGGGAATTCACCCCTCCACTTT. Protein product: CASSIMLGQGNSPLHF. The V gene is TRBV19, the J gene TRBJ1-6; 10 bases line up with TRBD1. Germline-derived CDR1 and CDR2 are LNHDA and SQIVND (reference sequence). This CDR3 has 16 amino acids. After removal of 3 bases from V and 7 bases from J, the junction contained 6 bases not matched to a gene.

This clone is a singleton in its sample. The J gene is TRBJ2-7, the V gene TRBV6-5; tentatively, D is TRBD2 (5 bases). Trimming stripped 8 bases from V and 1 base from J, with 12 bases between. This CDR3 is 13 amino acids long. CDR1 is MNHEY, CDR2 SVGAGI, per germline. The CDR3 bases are TGTGCCAGCGGTATCGGACTTTCCTACGAGCAGTACTTC. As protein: CASGIGLSYEQYF.

The CDR3 coding sequence is TGTGCCACGGGGCAGGGGGTATTCGACGAGCAGTACTTC. Translating it yields CATGQGVFDEQYF. The chain recombines TRBV25-1 with TRBJ2-7, with 7 bases lining up with TRBD1. The CDR3 contains 13 residues. Germline V CDR1 and CDR2: MGHDK, SYGVNS. The ends lost 10 bases at V and 5 bases at J; junction bases unmatched: 11.

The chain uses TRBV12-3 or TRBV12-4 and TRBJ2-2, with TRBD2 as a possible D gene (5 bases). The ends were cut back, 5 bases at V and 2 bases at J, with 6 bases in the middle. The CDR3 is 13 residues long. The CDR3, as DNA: TGTGCCAGCAGTCGGGGTAACACCGGGGAGCTGTTTTTT. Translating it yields CASSRGNTGELFF.

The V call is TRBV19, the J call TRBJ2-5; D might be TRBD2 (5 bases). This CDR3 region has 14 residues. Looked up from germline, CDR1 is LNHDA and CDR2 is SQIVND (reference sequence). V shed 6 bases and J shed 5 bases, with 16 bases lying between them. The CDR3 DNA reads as TGTGCCAGTAGGAAATTGGGAGAGCGGGAGACCCAGTACTTC. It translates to CASRKLGERETQYF.

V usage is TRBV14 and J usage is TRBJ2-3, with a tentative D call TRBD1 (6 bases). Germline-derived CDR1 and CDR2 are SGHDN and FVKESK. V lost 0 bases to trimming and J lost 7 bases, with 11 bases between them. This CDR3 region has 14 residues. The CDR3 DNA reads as TGTGCCAGCAGCCAAGAACAGGGTTGGAATACGCAGTATTTT. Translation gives CASSQEQGWNTQYF. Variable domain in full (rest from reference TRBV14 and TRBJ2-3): EAGVTQFPSHSVIEKGQTVTLRCDPISGHDNLYWYRRVMGKEIKFLLHFVKESKQDESGMPNNRFLAERTGGTYSTLKVQPAELEDSGVYFCASSQEQGWNTQYFGPGTRLTVL.

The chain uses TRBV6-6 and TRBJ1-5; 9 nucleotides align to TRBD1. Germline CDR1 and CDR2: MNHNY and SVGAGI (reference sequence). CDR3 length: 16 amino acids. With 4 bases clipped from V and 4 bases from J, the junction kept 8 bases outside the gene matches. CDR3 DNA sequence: TGTGCCAGCAGTTGGGGACAGGGAGGTGGGAATCAGCCCCAGCATTTT. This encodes CASSWGQGGGNQPQHF.

Here the CDR3 reads CASSVDGGYEQYF. CDR3 coding DNA: TGTGCCAGCAGCGTAGACGGGGGTTACGAGCAGTACTTC. The J gene is TRBJ2-7, the V gene TRBV9; D perhaps matches TRBD2 (6 bases). With 0 bases removed from V and 4 bases from J, the gap between germline ends came to 8 bases. The CDR3 contains 13 residues. Germline V lookup: CDR1 SGDLS, CDR2 YYNGEE.

Here the CDR3 reads CAIRDRDETQYF. The CDR3, as DNA: TGTGCCATCAGAGACAGGGATGAGACCCAGTACTTC. The rearrangement joins TRBV10-3 to TRBJ2-5, with TRBD1 matching 7 bases. Germline V gene data show CDR1 as ENHRY and CDR2 as SYGVKD. V shed 6 bases and J 5 bases; nucleotides not matched to a gene: 3. This CDR3 spans 12 amino acids.

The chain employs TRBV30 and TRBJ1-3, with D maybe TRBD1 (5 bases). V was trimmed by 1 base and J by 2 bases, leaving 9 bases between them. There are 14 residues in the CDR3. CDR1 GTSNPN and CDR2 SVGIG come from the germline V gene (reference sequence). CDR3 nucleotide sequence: TGTGCCTGGAGTGAATGGGGCGCTGGAAACACCATATATTTT. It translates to CAWSEWGAGNTIYF.

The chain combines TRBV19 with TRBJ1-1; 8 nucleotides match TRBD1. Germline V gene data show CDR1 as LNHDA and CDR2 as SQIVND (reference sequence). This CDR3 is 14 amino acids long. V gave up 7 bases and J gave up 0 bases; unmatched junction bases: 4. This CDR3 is CASIRDRLNTEAFF. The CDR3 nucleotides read TGTGCCAGTATCCGGGACAGGTTGAACACTGAAGCTTTCTTT.

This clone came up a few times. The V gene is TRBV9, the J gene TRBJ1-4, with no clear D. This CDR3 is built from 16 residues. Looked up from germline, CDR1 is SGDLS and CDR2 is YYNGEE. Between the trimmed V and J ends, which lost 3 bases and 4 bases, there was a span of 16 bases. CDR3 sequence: CASSATGSLGNEKLFF. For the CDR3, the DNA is TGTGCCAGCAGCGCGACCGGGAGTCTGGGTAATGAAAAACTGTTTTTT.

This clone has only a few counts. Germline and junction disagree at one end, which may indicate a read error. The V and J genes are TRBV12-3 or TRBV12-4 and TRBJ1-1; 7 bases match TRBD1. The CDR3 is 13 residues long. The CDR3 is CASSLGQASEAFF. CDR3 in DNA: TGTGCCAGCAGCTTAGGACAGGCTTCGGAAGCTTTCTTT.

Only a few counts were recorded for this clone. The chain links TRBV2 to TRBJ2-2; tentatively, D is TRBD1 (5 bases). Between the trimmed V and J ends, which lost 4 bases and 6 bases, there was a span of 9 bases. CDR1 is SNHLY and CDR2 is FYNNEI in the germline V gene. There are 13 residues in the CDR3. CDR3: CASSVRRAGELFF. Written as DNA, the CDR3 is TGTGCCAGCAGTGTTCGCAGGGCCGGGGAGCTGTTTTTT.